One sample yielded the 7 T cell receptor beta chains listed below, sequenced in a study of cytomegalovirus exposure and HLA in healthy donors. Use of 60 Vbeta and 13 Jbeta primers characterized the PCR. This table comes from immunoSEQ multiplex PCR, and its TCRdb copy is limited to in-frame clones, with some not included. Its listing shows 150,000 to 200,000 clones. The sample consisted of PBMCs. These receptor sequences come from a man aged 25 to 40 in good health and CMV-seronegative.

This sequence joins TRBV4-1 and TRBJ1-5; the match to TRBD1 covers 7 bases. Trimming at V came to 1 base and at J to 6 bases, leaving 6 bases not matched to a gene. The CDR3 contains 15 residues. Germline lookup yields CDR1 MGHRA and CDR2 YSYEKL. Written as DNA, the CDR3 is TGCGCCAGCAGCCAAGGTCAACAGGGGTCTCAGCCCCAGCATTTT. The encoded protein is CASSQGQQGSQPQHF.

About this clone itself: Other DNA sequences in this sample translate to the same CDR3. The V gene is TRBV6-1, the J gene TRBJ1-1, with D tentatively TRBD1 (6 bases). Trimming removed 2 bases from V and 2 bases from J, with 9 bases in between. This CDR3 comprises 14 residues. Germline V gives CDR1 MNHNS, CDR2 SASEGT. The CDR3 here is CASSEQQGNTEAFF. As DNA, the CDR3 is TGTGCCAGCAGTGAACAACAGGGAAACACTGAAGCTTTCTTT.

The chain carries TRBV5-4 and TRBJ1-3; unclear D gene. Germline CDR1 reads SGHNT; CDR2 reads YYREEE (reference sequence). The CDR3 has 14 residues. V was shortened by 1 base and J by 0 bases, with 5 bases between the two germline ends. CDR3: CASSLTGSGNTIYF. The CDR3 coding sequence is TGTGCCAGCAGCTTGACTGGCTCTGGAAACACCATATATTTT. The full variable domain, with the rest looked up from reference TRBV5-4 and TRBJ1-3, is ETGVTQSPTHLIKTRGQQVTLRCSSQSGHNTVSWYQQALGQGPQFIFQYYREEENGRGNFPPRFSGLQFPNYSSELNVNALELDDSALYLCASSLTGSGNTIYFGEGSWLTVV.

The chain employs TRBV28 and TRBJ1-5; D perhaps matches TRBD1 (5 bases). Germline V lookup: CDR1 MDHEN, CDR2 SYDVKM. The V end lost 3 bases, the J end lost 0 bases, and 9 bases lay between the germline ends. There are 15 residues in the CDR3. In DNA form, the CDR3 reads TGTGCCAGCAGTTTGGGGGGTGGTAGCAATCAGCCCCAGCATTTT. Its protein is CASSLGGGSNQPQHF.

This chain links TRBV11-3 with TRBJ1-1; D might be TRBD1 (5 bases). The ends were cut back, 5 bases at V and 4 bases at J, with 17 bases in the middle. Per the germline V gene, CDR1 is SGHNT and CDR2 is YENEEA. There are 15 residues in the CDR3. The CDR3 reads CASSGRWGGSTEAFF. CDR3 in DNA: TGTGCCAGCAGCGGCCGTTGGGGCGGGAGCACTGAAGCTTTCTTT.

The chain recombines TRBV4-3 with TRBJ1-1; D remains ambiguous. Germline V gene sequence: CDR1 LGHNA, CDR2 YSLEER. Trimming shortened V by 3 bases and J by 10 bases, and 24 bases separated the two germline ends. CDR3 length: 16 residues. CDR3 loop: CASSHSQIHSLEGAFF. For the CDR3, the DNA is TGCGCCAGCAGCCATTCCCAGATCCATTCTCTCGAGGGAGCTTTCTTT.

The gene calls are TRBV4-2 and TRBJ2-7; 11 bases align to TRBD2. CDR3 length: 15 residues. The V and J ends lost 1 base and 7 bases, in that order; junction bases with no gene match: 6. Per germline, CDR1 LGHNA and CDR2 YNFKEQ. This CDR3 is CASSQASGRFGEQYF. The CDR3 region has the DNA TGTGCCAGCAGCCAAGCTAGCGGGAGGTTCGGGGAGCAGTACTTC.